This T cell receptor beta chain stems from a study of blood T cell repertoires in COVID-19. Study-wide background: Samples came from the United States, Italy and Spain, spanning acute and convalescent COVID-19. The cDNA or gDNA used as material had been derived from T cells, B-cell-depleted T cells, or PBMCs.

As handled by the study authors: Reference gene primer amplification gave nucleated cell count estimates. Clones were sequenced by immunoSEQ multiplex PCR, and TCRdb holds only the in-frame ones, with some missing. V, J and clone size derive from that table, while D and trimming were established from the DNA sequence. The sample has fewer than 250,000 clones; approximately 90% are singletons. CDR3 length: 16 residues. The germline gives CDR1 SGHRS, CDR2 YFSETQ. The J segment lost 5 bases and the V segment lost 4 bases, leaving 12 bases of the junction unmatched. Enrollment of patients from Seattle took place during active infection, with longitudinal follow-up.

The chain couples TRBV5-1 to TRBJ2-1; 7 bases are shared with TRBD2. Sequencing was performed on peripheral blood. The receptor was isolated from a man in his fifties or sixties with COVID-19, enrolled during active disease. DNA for the CDR3: TGCGCCAGCAGCCGCGGGGGACGAGCGGGACACAATGAGCAGTTCTTC. Translated: CASSRGGRAGHNEQFF.